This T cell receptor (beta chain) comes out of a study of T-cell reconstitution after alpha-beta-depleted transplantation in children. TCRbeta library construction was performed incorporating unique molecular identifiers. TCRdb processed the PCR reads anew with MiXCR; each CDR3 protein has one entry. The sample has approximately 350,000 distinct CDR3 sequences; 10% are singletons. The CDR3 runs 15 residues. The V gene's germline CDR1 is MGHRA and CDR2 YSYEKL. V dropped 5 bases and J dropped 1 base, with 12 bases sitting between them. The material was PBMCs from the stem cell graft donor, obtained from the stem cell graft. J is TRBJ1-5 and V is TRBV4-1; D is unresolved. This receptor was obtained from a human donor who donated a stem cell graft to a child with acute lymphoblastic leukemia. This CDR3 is CASSDWRVSNQPQHF. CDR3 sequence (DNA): TGCGCCAGCAGCGATTGGAGGGTGAGCAATCAGCCCCAGCATTTT.